This entry concerns a single T cell receptor beta chain. It has no known antigen specificity. HCMV serostatus was determined by detecting HCMV-specific IgG in serum with a commercial ELISA kit. Peripheral blood mononuclear cells were isolated from blood by Ficoll density gradient centrifugation. Sequencer: Illumina HiSeq 2000. TCR beta cDNA libraries were made by 5'RACE template switching that added a universal primer site and unique molecular identifiers. cDNA synthesis was primed from the TCR beta constant segment and was followed by two successive PCR amplification steps. In the source study's methods: Reads were demultiplexed and grouped by UMI with MIGEC, and clonotypes were assembled and quantified with MiTCR. Only TCR cDNA sequences supported by at least two reads were kept to exclude erroneous sequences. The tcR package was used for downstream repertoire analysis, and clonotypes were matched across fractions by CDR3 nucleotide sequence plus V segment. VDJmatch was used to annotate antigen specificity against VDJdb, with one amino acid substitution in CDR3 permitted. TCRdb reprocessed the reads, so every CDR3 protein sequence counts as one entry and DNA is not shown. TCRdb's processing, not the authors' own work, is the source of the V and J calls. This sample's listing comprises some 150,000 distinct CDR3 sequences. Around 12% of the sample is taken by the ten largest.

The sample comes from a study of T cells expressing NK-cell markers (dated by TCRdb to about 2020). Notes on the research overall: In sorted CD3+CD56+NKG2C+, CD3+CD56+NKG2C- and CD3+CD56-NKG2C+ T-cell subsets from 7 to 9 donors, TCR beta-chain repertoires were profiled. All eight donors whose samples were sequenced were randomly selected healthy volunteers, three of them men and five women. Illumina HiSeq 2000/2500, MiSeq or NextSeq was used to sequence libraries as 2 x 150 bp reads. Among the eight sequenced donors, only one was HCMV-seronegative, while the other seven were HCMV-seropositive.

The CDR1 and CDR2 encoded by the germline V gene (reference sequence) are DFQATT and SNEGSKA. Inclusive of the bounding cysteine and phenylalanine, the CDR3 is 14 residues long. No DNA was logged. General conclusions and limits of the study: In more than five donors, the dominant CD3+CD56+NKG2C+ clonotypes were found to rank among the top 10 CD8+ clonotypes and to make up roughly 1.0-8% of CD8+ T cells. Those dominant clonotypes were again the most abundant among CD3+CD56-NKG2C+ cells in a few donors, at roughly 25-60.1%. It remained unclear whether the expanded NKG2C-expressing T cell clones were specific for HCMV antigens.

Rearrangement joined TRBV20-1 to TRBJ1-2. The origin of this receptor is a man between 18 and 35 years old in good health. Donor details come from another sample of the same person, matched by shared clones. Sequenced input: blood T cells: a sorted CD56 or NKG2C T cell subset, CD4+ or CD8+ T cells, or bulk PBMC T cells (not recorded which). The CDR3: CSARGLSTGLGYTF.